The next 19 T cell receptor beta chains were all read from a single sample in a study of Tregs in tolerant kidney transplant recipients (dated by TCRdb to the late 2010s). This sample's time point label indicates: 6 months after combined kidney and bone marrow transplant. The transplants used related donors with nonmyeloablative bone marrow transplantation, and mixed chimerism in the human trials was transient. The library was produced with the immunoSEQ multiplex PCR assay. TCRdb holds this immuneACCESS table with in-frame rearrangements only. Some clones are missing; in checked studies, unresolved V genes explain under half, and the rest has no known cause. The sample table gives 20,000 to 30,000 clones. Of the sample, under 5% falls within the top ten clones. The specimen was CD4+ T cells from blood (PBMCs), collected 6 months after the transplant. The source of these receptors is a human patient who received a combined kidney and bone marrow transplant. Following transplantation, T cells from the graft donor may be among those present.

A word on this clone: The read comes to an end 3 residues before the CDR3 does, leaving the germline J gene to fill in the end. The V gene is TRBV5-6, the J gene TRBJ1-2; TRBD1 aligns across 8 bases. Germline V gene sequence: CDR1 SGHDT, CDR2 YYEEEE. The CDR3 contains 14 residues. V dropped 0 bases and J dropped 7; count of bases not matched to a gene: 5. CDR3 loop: CASSLVAGGTGYTF. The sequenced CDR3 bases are TGTGCCAGCAGCTTGGTCGCAGGGGGCACTGGC.

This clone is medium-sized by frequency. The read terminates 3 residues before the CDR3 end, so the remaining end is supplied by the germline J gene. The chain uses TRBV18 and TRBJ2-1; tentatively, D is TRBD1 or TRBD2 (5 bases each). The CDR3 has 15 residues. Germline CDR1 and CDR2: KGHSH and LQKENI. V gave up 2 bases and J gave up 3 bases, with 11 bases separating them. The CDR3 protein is CASSPVRGYYNEQFF. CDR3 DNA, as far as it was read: TGTGCCAGCTCACCAGTGAGGGGTTACTACAATGAG.

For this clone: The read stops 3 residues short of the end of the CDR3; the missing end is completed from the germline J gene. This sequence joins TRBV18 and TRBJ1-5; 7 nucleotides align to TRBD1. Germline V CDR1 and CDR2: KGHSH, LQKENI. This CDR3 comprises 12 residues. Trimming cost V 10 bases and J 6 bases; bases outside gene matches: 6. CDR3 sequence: CATGDSSQPQHF. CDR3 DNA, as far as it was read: TGTGCCACCGGGGACAGTTCTCAGCCC.

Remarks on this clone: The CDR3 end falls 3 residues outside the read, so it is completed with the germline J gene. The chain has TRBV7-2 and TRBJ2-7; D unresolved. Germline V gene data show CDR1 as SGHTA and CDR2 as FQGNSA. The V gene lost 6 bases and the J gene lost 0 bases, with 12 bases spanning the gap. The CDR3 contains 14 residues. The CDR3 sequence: CASRPDSNSYEQYF. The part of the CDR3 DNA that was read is TGTGCCAGCAGACCAGACTCCAACTCCTACGAG.

The part of the CDR3 DNA that was read is TGTGCCAGTAGTATAGGGCGGGGGGGAGATGAG. Translation: CASSIGRGGDE. Given in full, the CDR3 is CASSIGRGGDEQFF. The V and J genes are TRBV19 and TRBJ2-1; 9 nucleotides line up with TRBD2. The read terminates 3 residues before the CDR3 end, so the remaining end is supplied by the germline J gene. The germline V gene has CDR1 LNHDA and CDR2 SQIVND (reference sequence). V lost 1 base to trimming and J lost 8 bases; unmatched junction nucleotides: 3. CDR3 size: 14 residues.

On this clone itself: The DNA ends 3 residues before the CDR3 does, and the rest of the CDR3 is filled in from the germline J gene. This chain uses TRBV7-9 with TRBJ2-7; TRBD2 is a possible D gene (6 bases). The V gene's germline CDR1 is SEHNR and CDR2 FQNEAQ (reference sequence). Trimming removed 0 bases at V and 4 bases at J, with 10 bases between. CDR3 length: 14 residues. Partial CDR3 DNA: TGTGCCAGCAGCTTAGCGCTTGGAGGGTACGAG. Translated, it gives CASSLALGGYE. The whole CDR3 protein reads CASSLALGGYEQYF.

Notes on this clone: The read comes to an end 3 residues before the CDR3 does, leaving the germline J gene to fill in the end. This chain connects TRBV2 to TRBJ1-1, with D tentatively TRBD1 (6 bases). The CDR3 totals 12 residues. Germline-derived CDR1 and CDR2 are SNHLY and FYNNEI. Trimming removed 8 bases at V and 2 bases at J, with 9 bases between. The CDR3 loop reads CASWGHNTEAFF. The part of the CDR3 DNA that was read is TGTGCCAGCTGGGGGCATAACACTGAA.

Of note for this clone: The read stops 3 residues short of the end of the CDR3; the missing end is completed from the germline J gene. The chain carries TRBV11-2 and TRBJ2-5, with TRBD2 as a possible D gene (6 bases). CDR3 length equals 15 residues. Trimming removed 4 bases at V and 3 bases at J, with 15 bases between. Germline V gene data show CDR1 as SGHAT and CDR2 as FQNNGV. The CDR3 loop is CASSSAGTGEETQYF. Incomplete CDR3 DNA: TGTGCCAGCAGCTCCGCCGGGACGGGGGAAGAGACC.

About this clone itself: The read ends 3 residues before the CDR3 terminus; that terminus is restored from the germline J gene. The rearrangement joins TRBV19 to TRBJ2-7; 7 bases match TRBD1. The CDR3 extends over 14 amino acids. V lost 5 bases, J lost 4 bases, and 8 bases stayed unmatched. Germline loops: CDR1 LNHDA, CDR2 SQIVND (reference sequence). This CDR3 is CASSGRTGLYEQYF. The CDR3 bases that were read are TGTGCCAGTAGTGGCCGGACAGGACTTTACGAG.

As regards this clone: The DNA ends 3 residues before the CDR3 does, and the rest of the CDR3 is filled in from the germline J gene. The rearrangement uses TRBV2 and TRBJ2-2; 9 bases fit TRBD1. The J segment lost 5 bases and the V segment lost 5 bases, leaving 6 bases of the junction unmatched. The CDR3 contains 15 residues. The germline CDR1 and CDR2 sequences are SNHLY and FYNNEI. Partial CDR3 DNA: TGTGCCAGCAGTTTACAGGGGGCCCGGACCGGGGAG. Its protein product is CASSLQGARTGE. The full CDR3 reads CASSLQGARTGELFF.

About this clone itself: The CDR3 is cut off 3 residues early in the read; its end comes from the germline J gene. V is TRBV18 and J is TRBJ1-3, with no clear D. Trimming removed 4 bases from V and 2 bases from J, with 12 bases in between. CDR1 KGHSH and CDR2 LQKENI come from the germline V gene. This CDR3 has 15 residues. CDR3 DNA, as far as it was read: TGTGCCAGCTCACTATCCGTCGGGGCTGGAAACACC. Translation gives CASSLSVGAGNT. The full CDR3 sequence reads CASSLSVGAGNTIYF.

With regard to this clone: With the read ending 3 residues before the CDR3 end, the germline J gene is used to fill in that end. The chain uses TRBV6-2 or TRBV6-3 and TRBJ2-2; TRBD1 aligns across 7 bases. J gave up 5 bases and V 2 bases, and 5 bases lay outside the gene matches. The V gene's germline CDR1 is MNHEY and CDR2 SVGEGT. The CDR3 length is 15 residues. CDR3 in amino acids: CASSYRLQGTGELFF. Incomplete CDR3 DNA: TGTGCCAGCAGTTACCGATTACAGGGGACCGGGGAG.

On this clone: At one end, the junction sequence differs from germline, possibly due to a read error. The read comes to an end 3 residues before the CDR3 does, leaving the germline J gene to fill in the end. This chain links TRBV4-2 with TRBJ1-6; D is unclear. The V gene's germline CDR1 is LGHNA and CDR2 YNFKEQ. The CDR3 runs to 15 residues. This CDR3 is CASSQESPTRSPLHF. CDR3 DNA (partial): TGCGCCAGCAGCCAAGAAAGCCCAACTAGATCACCC.

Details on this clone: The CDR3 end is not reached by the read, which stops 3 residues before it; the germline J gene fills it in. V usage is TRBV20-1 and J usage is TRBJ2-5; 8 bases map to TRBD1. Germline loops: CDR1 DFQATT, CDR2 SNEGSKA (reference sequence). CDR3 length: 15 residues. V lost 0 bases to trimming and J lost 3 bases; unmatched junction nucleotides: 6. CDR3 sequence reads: CSARDSTGVKETQYF. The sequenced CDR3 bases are TGCAGTGCTAGAGATTCGACAGGGGTAAAAGAGACC.

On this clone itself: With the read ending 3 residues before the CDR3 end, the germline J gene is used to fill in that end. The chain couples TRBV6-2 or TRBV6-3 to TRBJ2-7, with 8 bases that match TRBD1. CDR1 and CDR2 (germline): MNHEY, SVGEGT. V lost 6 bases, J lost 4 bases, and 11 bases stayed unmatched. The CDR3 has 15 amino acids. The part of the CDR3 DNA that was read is TGTGCCAGCAGCCAGAGACAGGGGAGCAGGTACGAG. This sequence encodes CASSQRQGSRYE. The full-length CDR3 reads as CASSQRQGSRYEQYF.

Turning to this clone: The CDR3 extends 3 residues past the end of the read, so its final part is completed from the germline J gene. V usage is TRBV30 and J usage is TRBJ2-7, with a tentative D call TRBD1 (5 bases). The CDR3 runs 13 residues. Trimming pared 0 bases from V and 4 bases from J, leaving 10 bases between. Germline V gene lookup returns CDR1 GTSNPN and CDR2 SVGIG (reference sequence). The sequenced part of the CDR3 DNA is TGTGCCTGGAGTGTACTCGACAGTTACGAG. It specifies CAWSVLDSYE. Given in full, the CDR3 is CAWSVLDSYEQYF.

The CDR3 protein is CASSPRTGGRAGANVLTF. The CDR3 bases that were read are TGTGCCAGTAGTCCAAGGACAGGGGGCAGGGCTGGGGCCAACGTC. The rearrangement links TRBV19 to TRBJ2-6, with TRBD1 matching 11 bases. Read coverage stops 3 residues before the CDR3 terminus; the germline J gene supplies the remainder. Germline lookup yields CDR1 LNHDA and CDR2 SQIVND (reference sequence). Trimming removed 5 bases from V and 2 bases from J; junction bases left unmatched: 8. The CDR3 has 18 residues. Full variable domain (outside the CDR3, taken from reference TRBV19 and TRBJ2-6): DGGITQSPKYLFRKEGQNVTLSCEQNLNHDAMYWYRQDPGQGLRLIYYSQIVNDFQKGDIAEGYSVSREKKESFPLTVTSAQKNPTAFYLCASSPRTGGRAGANVLTFGAGSRLTVL.

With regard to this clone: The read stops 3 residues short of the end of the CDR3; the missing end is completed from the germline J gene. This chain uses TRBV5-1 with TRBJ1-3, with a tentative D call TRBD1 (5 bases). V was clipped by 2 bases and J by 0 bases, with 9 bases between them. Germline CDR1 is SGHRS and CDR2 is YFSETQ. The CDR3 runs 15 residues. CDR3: CASSFTGSSGNTIYF. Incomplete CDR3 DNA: TGCGCCAGCAGCTTTACAGGTTCCTCTGGAAACACC.

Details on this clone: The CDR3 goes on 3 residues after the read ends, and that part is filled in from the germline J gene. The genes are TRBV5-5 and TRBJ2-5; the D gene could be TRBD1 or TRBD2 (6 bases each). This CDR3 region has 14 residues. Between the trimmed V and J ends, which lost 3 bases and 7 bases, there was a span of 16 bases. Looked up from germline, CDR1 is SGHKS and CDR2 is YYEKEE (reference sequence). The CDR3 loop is CASSSYRAGRTQYF. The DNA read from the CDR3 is TGTGCCAGCAGCTCATACAGGGCCGGGAGGACC.